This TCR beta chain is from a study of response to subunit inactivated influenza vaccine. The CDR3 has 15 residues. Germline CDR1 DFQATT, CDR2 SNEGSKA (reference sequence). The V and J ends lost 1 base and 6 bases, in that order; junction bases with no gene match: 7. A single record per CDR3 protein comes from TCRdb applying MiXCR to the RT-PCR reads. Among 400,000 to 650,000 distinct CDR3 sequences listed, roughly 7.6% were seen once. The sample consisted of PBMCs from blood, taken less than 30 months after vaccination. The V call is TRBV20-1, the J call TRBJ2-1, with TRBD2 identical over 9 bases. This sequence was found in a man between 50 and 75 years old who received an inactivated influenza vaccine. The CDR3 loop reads CSARAGTSRANEQFF. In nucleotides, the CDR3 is TGCAGTGCTAGAGCCGGGACTAGCAGGGCCAATGAGCAGTTCTTC.